The clone carrying this T cell receptor beta chain was seen only a few times. This specimen belongs to a study of early T cells in non-severe SARS-CoV-2 infection. Unique molecular identifiers (one per individual cDNA molecule) were attached. TCRdb recomputed calls from the 5' RACE reads with MiXCR, one row per CDR3 protein. The data contain 65,000 to 75,000 distinct CDR3 sequences, around 14% of them singletons. J was trimmed by 2 bases and V by 9 bases; bases with no gene match: 9. Germline CDR1 WSHSY, CDR2 SAAADI. The CDR3 is 14 residues long. The receptor was derived from an adult who was a healthcare worker with PCR-confirmed SARS-CoV-2 infection or an uninfected control (not recorded which). The V call is TRBV10-2, the J call TRBJ1-2, with 7 bases identical to TRBD1. The sample taken for sequencing was whole blood. For the CDR3, the DNA is TGCGCCAGTGAGGGAGGGGGCCGGAACTATGGCTACACCTTC. It yields the protein CASEGGGRNYGYTF.